One sample yielded the 21 T cell receptor beta chains listed below, sequenced in a study of shared clonotypes between healthy human individuals (dated by TCRdb to the early 2020s). Libraries were constructed by the immunoSEQ multiplex PCR assay. TCRdb retrieved this table from immuneACCESS and kept in-frame rearrangements only. Not all clones are present; in checked studies, unresolved V genes account for under half, and no reason is known for the remainder. For this sample the table gives roughly 1.5 million clones, of which 95% to 99% were detected only once. The leading ten clones occupy about 0.4% of the sample. The sequencing sample was made of naive CD4+ T cells sorted from blood. What the cell subset or site label conveys for this sample: CD45RA+ positively selected. The receptors derive from a man younger than 40 in good health.

J is TRBJ2-1 and V is TRBV7-2, with 13 bases matching TRBD2. The CDR3 totals 16 residues. Trimming took 1 base from V and 10 from J; bases not matched to a gene: 7. Germline V gives CDR1 SGHTA, CDR2 FQGNSA. The CDR3 reads CASSLVRLAGGREQFF. The CDR3, as DNA: TGTGCCAGCAGCTTAGTAAGACTAGCGGGAGGCCGGGAGCAGTTCTTC.

This chain connects TRBV27 to TRBJ2-3; no clear D gene. The CDR3 covers 14 residues. The V end was cut by 0 bases, the J end by 0 bases, with 4 bases between. From germline, CDR1 is MNHEY and CDR2 SMNVEV (reference sequence). CDR3 residues: CASSLSESTDTQYF. CDR3 DNA: TGTGCCAGCAGTTTATCGGAAAGCACAGATACGCAGTATTTT.

The chain recombines TRBV19 with TRBJ2-1; D ambiguous. V was clipped by 5 bases and J by 2 bases, with 7 bases between them. From germline, CDR1 is LNHDA and CDR2 SQIVND (reference sequence). This CDR3 is 13 amino acids long. The CDR3 DNA follows: TGTGCCAGTAGTCCCATGGCCTACAATGAGCAGTTCTTC. It yields the protein CASSPMAYNEQFF.

Comment on this clone: This same CDR3 is encoded by further DNA sequences in the sample. The V gene is TRBV5-1, the J gene TRBJ2-5; D remains ambiguous. This CDR3 comprises 13 residues. Germline V gene data show CDR1 as SGHRS and CDR2 as YFSETQ. V was clipped by 4 bases and J by 1 base, with 8 bases between them. The CDR3 sequence is CASSPTPQETQYF. In DNA form, the CDR3 reads TGCGCCAGCAGCCCGACGCCCCAAGAGACCCAGTACTTC.

V gene TRBV7-6 combines with J gene TRBJ2-1; D possibly corresponds to TRBD2 (5 bases). The CDR3 covers 14 residues. V lost 6 bases to trimming and J lost 6 bases, with 15 bases between them. The germline V gene has CDR1 SGHVS and CDR2 FNYEAQ. The CDR3 spells CASSRWGEGNEQFF. DNA of the CDR3: TGTGCCAGCAGTCGATGGGGTGAGGGCAATGAGCAGTTCTTC.

This chain links TRBV29-1 with TRBJ2-5, with D possibly matching TRBD2 (7 bases). Trimming removed 5 bases at V and 5 bases at J, with 24 bases between. Per the germline V gene, CDR1 is SQVTM and CDR2 is ANQGSEA. There are 16 residues in the CDR3. The CDR3 DNA reads TGCAGCGTTCTGGGGGGGCCCGAAGGAAGTTTGGAGACCCAGTACTTC. It is translated as CSVLGGPEGSLETQYF. Using reference TRBV29-1 and TRBJ2-5 for the parts outside the CDR3, the full variable domain is SAVISQKPSRDICQRGTSLTIQCQVDSQVTMMFWYRQQPGQSLTLIATANQGSEATYESGFVIDKFPISRPNLTFSTLTVSNMSPEDSSIYLCSVLGGPEGSLETQYFGPGTRLLVL.

V gene TRBV7-8 combines with J gene TRBJ2-7, with 11 positions matching TRBD2. The CDR3 sequence is 15 residues long. Looked up from germline, CDR1 is SGHVS and CDR2 is FQNEAQ. V lost 4 bases and J lost 1; bases outside the gene matches: 3. Here the CDR3 DNA reads TGTGCCAGCAGCTGGGGACTAGCGGATTCCTACGAGCAGTACTTC. Residues: CASSWGLADSYEQYF.

V gene TRBV11-2 combines with J gene TRBJ2-3, with a possible D match to TRBD2 (6 bases). Trimming cost V 4 bases and J 4 bases, with 15 bases left between them. The CDR3 runs to 15 residues. Germline V lookup: CDR1 SGHAT, CDR2 FQNNGV. In DNA, the CDR3 is TGTGCCAGCAGCTCCCCTTCGGGAGCGGCAGATACGCAGTATTTT. The encoded protein is CASSSPSGAADTQYF.

The rearrangement links TRBV14 to TRBJ1-3; TRBD1 matches 8 bases. Germline CDR1 SGHDN, CDR2 FVKESK. The V and J ends lost 0 bases and 2 bases, in that order; junction bases with no gene match: 6. The CDR3 has 17 residues. CDR3: CASSQEGRTGTGNTIYF. The CDR3 nucleotides read TGTGCCAGCAGCCAAGAGGGTCGGACAGGGACTGGAAACACCATATATTTT.

The chain has TRBV7-9 and TRBJ2-7; D tentatively fits TRBD1 or TRBD2 (5 bases each). This CDR3 has 15 amino acids. The V and J ends lost 5 bases and 5 bases respectively, with 19 bases between them. The V gene's germline CDR1 is SEHNR and CDR2 FQNEAQ (reference sequence). As DNA, the CDR3 is TGTGCCAGCAGCCAAGGGGACGCAGGGTCCCACGAGCAGTACTTC. Translation gives CASSQGDAGSHEQYF.

The rearrangement uses TRBV11-2 and TRBJ1-1; 12 bases match TRBD1. This CDR3 comprises 15 residues. Germline V gene data show CDR1 as SGHAT and CDR2 as FQNNGV. V lost 5 bases, J lost 5 bases, and 6 bases stayed unmatched. CDR3 DNA: TGTGCCAGCAGCAGCCGGGACAGGGGGCTGACTGAAGCTTTCTTT. This encodes CASSSRDRGLTEAFF. Full variable domain (missing parts from reference TRBV11-2 and TRBJ1-1): EAGVAQSPRYKIIEKRQSVAFWCNPISGHATLYWYQQILGQGPKLLIQFQNNGVVDDSQLPKDRFSAERLKGVDSTLKIQPAKLEDSAVYLCASSSRDRGLTEAFFGQGTRLTVV.

The V call is TRBV9, the J call TRBJ1-2, with 7 bases identical to TRBD1. Trimming removed 3 bases from V and 0 bases from J; junction bases left unmatched: 8. CDR1 and CDR2 from the germline V gene are SGDLS and YYNGEE. The CDR3 totals 16 residues. The CDR3 DNA is TGTGCCAGCAGCGCCAGCCACAGGGGAGCTAACTATGGCTACACCTTC. As protein: CASSASHRGANYGYTF.

This rearrangement joins TRBV10-3 to TRBJ2-5; TRBD1 might be the D (6 bases). This CDR3 comprises 16 residues. V was cut by 8 bases and J by 0 bases, with 19 bases left in between. The germline V gene encodes CDR1 ENHRY and CDR2 SYGVKD. CDR3 sequence reads: CAIWGPRGGNQETQYF. CDR3 nucleotides: TGTGCCATCTGGGGACCGAGAGGGGGAAACCAAGAGACCCAGTACTTC.

V gene TRBV4-1 combines with J gene TRBJ2-7; D might be TRBD2 (5 bases). CDR1 is MGHRA, CDR2 YSYEKL, per germline. V lost 0 bases, J lost 2 bases, and 14 bases lay in between. CDR3 length: 16 residues. CDR3 residues: CASSQEYGGPAYEQYF. In DNA form, the CDR3 reads TGCGCCAGCAGCCAAGAGTACGGCGGGCCGGCCTACGAGCAGTACTTC.

The chain couples TRBV4-3 to TRBJ2-5; 7 nucleotides align to TRBD1. This CDR3 region has 15 residues. CDR1 and CDR2 from the germline V gene are LGHNA and YSLEER. V lost 2 bases and J lost 3; bases outside the gene matches: 6. CDR3 in DNA: TGCGCCAGCAGCCAAACACAGGGGTTTAAAGAGACCCAGTACTTC. It specifies CASSQTQGFKETQYF.

The CDR3 DNA sequence: TGTGCCAGCAGCTTAGGACCTTGGACTAGCGGGAGAGGGCATGAGCAGTTCTTC. Protein sequence: CASSLGPWTSGRGHEQFF. The chain links TRBV11-3 to TRBJ2-1, with 13 nucleotides matching TRBD2. The V gene's germline CDR1 is SGHNT and CDR2 YENEEA. Trimming took 1 base from V and 8 from J; bases not matched to a gene: 11. This CDR3 contains 18 residues.

The chain employs TRBV14 and TRBJ2-7, with D possibly being TRBD2 (5 bases). Trimming left V 2 bases short and J 4 bases short, with 12 bases between. The germline gives CDR1 SGHDN, CDR2 FVKESK. This CDR3 has 14 residues. The CDR3 reads CASSQSGYWYEQYF. The CDR3 region has the DNA TGTGCCAGCAGCCAATCGGGGTATTGGTACGAGCAGTACTTC. Combining the CDR3 with reference TRBV14 and TRBJ2-7 gives the whole variable domain EAGVTQFPSHSVIEKGQTVTLRCDPISGHDNLYWYRRVMGKEIKFLLHFVKESKQDESGMPNNRFLAERTGGTYSTLKVQPAELEDSGVYFCASSQSGYWYEQYFGPGTRLTVT.

The chain couples TRBV30 to TRBJ1-3; 7 bases are shared with TRBD1. Per the germline V gene, CDR1 is GTSNPN and CDR2 is SVGIG (reference sequence). The CDR3 loop spans 15 amino acids. The V gene end was trimmed by 0 bases and the J gene end by 3 bases; junction bases not matched to a gene: 5. The CDR3 DNA reads as TGTGCCTGGAGTGTAGTAGGGGGCTTTGGAAACACCATATATTTT. It specifies CAWSVVGGFGNTIYF.

The chain joins TRBV27 to TRBJ2-7; 10 bases line up with TRBD2. Germline lookup yields CDR1 MNHEY and CDR2 SMNVEV (reference sequence). This CDR3 comprises 15 residues. V dropped 3 bases and J dropped 4; count of bases not matched to a gene: 6. CDR3: CASSFGLAANYEQYF. The DNA for the CDR3 is TGTGCCAGCAGTTTTGGACTAGCGGCAAATTACGAGCAGTACTTC.

The table lists this clone with a count of one. The chain combines TRBV6-5 with TRBJ2-7; D is perhaps TRBD1 (6 bases). CDR1 is MNHEY and CDR2 is SVGAGI in the germline V gene. The CDR3 consists of 16 residues. V was pared by 6 bases and J by 2 bases, with 20 bases between. Here the CDR3 DNA reads TGTGCCAGCAGCTACCTTGGACAGTCGTCTCCCTACGAGCAGTACTTC. Residues: CASSYLGQSSPYEQYF.

The chain has TRBV7-8 and TRBJ2-3, with D possibly being TRBD1 (6 bases). The CDR3 length is 16 residues. The germline gives CDR1 SGHVS, CDR2 FQNEAQ. Trimming took off 8 bases at V and 2 bases at J, with 20 bases between the two ends. CDR3 in amino acids: CASSIVVRQDTDTQYF. The CDR3 region has the DNA TGTGCCAGCTCTATCGTCGTTCGACAGGACACAGATACGCAGTATTTT.